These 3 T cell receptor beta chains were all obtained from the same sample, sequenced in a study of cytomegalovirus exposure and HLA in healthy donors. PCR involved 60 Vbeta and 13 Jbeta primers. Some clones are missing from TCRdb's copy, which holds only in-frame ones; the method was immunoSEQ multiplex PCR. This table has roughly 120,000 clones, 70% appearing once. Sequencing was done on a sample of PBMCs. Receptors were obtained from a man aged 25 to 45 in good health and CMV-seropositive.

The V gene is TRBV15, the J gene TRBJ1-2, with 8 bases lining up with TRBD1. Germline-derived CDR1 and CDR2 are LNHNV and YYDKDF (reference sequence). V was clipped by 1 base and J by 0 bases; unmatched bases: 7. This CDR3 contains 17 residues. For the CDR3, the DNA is TGTGCCACCAGCAGAGTTAAAGGGACAGGAACTAACTATGGCTACACCTTC. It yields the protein CATSRVKGTGTNYGYTF.

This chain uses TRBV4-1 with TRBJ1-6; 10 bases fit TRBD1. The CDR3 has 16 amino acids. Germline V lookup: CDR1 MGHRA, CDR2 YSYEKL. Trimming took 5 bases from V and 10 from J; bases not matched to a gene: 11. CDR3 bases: TGCGCCAGCAGCGGGACAGGGGAGGGGGTGAGGTCACCCCTCCACTTT. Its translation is CASSGTGEGVRSPLHF.

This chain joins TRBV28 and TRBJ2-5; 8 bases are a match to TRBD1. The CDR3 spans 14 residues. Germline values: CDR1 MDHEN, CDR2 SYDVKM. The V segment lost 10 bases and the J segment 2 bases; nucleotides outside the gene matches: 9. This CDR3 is CANLLRTGQETQYF. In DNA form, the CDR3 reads TGTGCCAACCTACTTCGGACAGGGCAAGAGACCCAGTACTTC.